A single sample gave rise to the 29 T cell receptor beta chains below, sequenced in a study of blood T cell repertoires in COVID-19. Some clones are missing from TCRdb's copy, which holds only in-frame ones; the method was immunoSEQ multiplex PCR. The sample lists about 330,000 clones; roughly 86% were seen once. The sequenced sample consisted of peripheral blood. These receptors all come from a man aged 25 to 40 with COVID-19, enrolled during active disease.

J is TRBJ2-7 and V is TRBV7-8; 7 bases match TRBD2. Germline-derived CDR1 and CDR2 are SGHVS and FQNEAQ. The CDR3 extends over 13 amino acids. With V trimmed by 9 bases and J by 5 bases, 10 bases remained unmatched. The CDR3 reads CASRFAGVDEQYF. The CDR3 DNA follows: TGTGCCAGTCGGTTTGCGGGAGTCGACGAGCAGTACTTC.

This chain uses TRBV7-2 with TRBJ2-7; 7 nucleotides agree with TRBD2. This CDR3 is 14 amino acids long. Looked up from germline, CDR1 is SGHTA and CDR2 is FQGNSA. V trimming: 3 bases; J trimming: 2 bases; junction bases outside the gene matches: 4. The CDR3 region has the DNA TGTGCCAGCAGCTTTTCGGGGACTACCTACGAGCAGTACTTC. The encoded protein is CASSFSGTTYEQYF. The full variable domain, in which reference TRBV7-2 and TRBJ2-7 provide the parts outside the CDR3, is GAGVSQSPSNKVTEKGKDVELRCDPISGHTALYWYRQSLGQGLEFLIYFQGNSAPDKSGLPSDRFSAERTGGSVSTLTIQRTQQEDSAVYLCASSFSGTTYEQYFGPGTRLTVT.

The table lists this clone with a few counts. The chain couples TRBV27 to TRBJ2-7; D may be TRBD1 (5 bases). Trimming left V 5 bases short and J 2 bases short, with 22 bases between. This CDR3 comprises 17 residues. Germline loops: CDR1 MNHEY, CDR2 SMNVEV (reference sequence). As DNA, the CDR3 is TGTGCCAGCAGTCCAACACCCTCCCTAGGGGTTGCCTACGAGCAGTACTTC. Protein sequence: CASSPTPSLGVAYEQYF.

The rearrangement links TRBV6-5 to TRBJ1-6; tentatively, D is TRBD1 (6 bases). V dropped 9 bases and J dropped 10 bases, with 19 bases sitting between them. The CDR3 is 14 amino acids. Germline CDR1 reads MNHEY; CDR2 reads SVGAGI. The CDR3 sequence is CASKEGGGRSPLHF. Here the CDR3 DNA reads TGTGCCAGTAAAGAGGGGGGGGGAAGGTCACCCCTCCACTTT.

Written as DNA, the CDR3 is TGTGCCAGCAGCTCTCTAATACTAGCGGGAGTTAATGAGCAGTTCTTC. Its protein product is CASSSLILAGVNEQFF. The chain employs TRBV5-4 and TRBJ2-1; 11 positions agree with TRBD2. Germline CDR1 SGHNT, CDR2 YYREEE (reference sequence). This CDR3 spans 16 amino acids. Germline trimming cut 3 bases from V and 7 bases from J; bases unmatched to any gene: 9.

This clone was recorded many times. The chain uses TRBV7-2 and TRBJ1-3; D possibly corresponds to TRBD1 (5 bases). Germline V gene lookup returns CDR1 SGHTA and CDR2 FQGNSA. The CDR3 totals 14 residues. Deletions cut 7 bases from V and 8 bases from J, with 18 bases between. DNA for the CDR3: TGTGCCAGCACTAGCCAGGGACTAGGCGACACCATATATTTT. It yields the protein CASTSQGLGDTIYF.

This clone has a handful of counts. This chain uses TRBV23-1 with TRBJ1-5; 7 bases map to TRBD1. TRBV23-1 is given ORF status, its function remaining uncertain. The CDR3 has 16 amino acids. The V gene end was trimmed by 3 bases and the J gene end by 6 bases; junction bases not matched to a gene: 11. The CDR3 DNA is TGCGCCAGCAGTCAGTTCGACAGGGAGGTGCGTCAGCCCCAGCATTTT. Protein: CASSQFDREVRQPQHF.

The chain combines TRBV6-5 with TRBJ1-1; a possible D gene is TRBD1 (6 bases). Trimming removed 5 bases from V and 0 bases from J, with 10 bases in between. The CDR3 runs 14 residues. Germline loops: CDR1 MNHEY, CDR2 SVGAGI. The CDR3 sequence is CASSTGTLNTEAFF. Written as DNA, the CDR3 is TGTGCCAGCAGTACCGGGACACTGAACACTGAAGCTTTCTTT.

Here the CDR3 reads CASSQFEGGDEQYF. The DNA of the CDR3 is TGTGCCAGCAGCCAGTTTGAGGGAGGAGACGAGCAGTACTTC. J is TRBJ2-7 and V is TRBV4-2; D is perhaps TRBD2 (6 bases). V was trimmed by 3 bases and J by 5 bases, leaving 14 bases between them. Germline CDR1 LGHNA, CDR2 YNFKEQ. The CDR3 is made up of 14 amino acids.

This chain uses TRBV9 with TRBJ1-2; 7 bases align to TRBD1. CDR3 length equals 17 residues. The ends lost 0 bases at V and 1 base at J; junction bases unmatched: 9. Germline CDR1 and CDR2: SGDLS and YYNGEE. CDR3 sequence: CASSVDWTGSFNYGYTF. CDR3 coding DNA: TGTGCCAGCAGCGTAGACTGGACAGGTTCCTTTAACTATGGCTACACCTTC. The full variable domain, completed using reference TRBV9 and TRBJ1-2, is DSGVTQTPKHLITATGQRVTLRCSPRSGDLSVYWYQQSLDQGLQFLIQYYNGEERAKGNILERFSAQQFPDLHSELNLSSLELGDSALYFCASSVDWTGSFNYGYTFGSGTRLTVV.

The chain joins TRBV5-1 to TRBJ2-1; 9 bases fit TRBD1. The CDR3 covers 15 residues. Germline-derived CDR1 and CDR2 are SGHRS and YFSETQ. Trimming at V came to 4 bases and at J to 2 bases, leaving 4 bases not matched to a gene. The CDR3 region is CASSPGQGPYNEQFF. The CDR3 DNA reads TGCGCCAGCAGCCCCGGACAGGGGCCCTACAATGAGCAGTTCTTC. Full variable domain (missing parts from reference TRBV5-1 and TRBJ2-1): KAGVTQTPRYLIKTRGQQVTLSCSPISGHRSVSWYQQTPGQGLQFLFEYFSETQRNKGNFPGRFSGRQFSNSRSEMNVSTLELGDSALYLCASSPGQGPYNEQFFGPGTRLTVL.

The chain is built from TRBV2 and TRBJ1-3, with 12 bases lining up with TRBD1. Germline assignment: CDR1 SNHLY and CDR2 FYNNEI. V was clipped by 7 bases and J by 5 bases; unmatched bases: 9. The CDR3 loop spans 16 amino acids. In DNA, the CDR3 is TGTGCCAGCATCGGTACCGGGACAGGGGGCAGAAACACCATATATTTT. Translating it yields CASIGTGTGGRNTIYF. The variable domain in full, with the rest retrieved from reference TRBV2 and TRBJ1-3, is EPEVTQTPSHQVTQMGQEVILRCVPISNHLYFYWYRQILGQKVEFLVSFYNNEISEKSEIFDDQFSVERPDGSNFTLKIRSTKLEDSAMYFCASIGTGTGGRNTIYFGEGSWLTVV.

The chain uses TRBV11-3 and TRBJ2-7; TRBD1 matches at 7 bases. The length of the CDR3 is 13 residues. The junction had 2 bases not matched to a gene; V was cut back by 4 bases and J by 2 bases. In germline, CDR1 is SGHNT, CDR2 YENEEA. The CDR3 DNA is TGTGCCAGCAGCTCCGGGACAGCCTACGAGCAGTACTTC. This gives the protein CASSSGTAYEQYF.

The chain couples TRBV5-1 to TRBJ2-5, with TRBD1 matching 7 bases. CDR3 size: 13 residues. Germline-derived CDR1 and CDR2 are SGHRS and YFSETQ. Trimming at V came to 0 bases and at J to 4 bases, leaving 0 bases not matched to a gene. CDR3 amino acids: CASSLGTGETQYF. DNA of the CDR3: TGCGCCAGCAGCTTGGGGACAGGAGAGACCCAGTACTTC.

The chain joins TRBV19 to TRBJ2-2, with 9 bases lining up with TRBD1. Germline CDR1 and CDR2: LNHDA and SQIVND (reference sequence). The CDR3 covers 15 residues. J was trimmed by 7 bases and V by 6 bases; bases with no gene match: 9. CDR3 in amino acids: CASSKGTGYGGELFF. For the CDR3, the DNA is TGTGCCAGTAGCAAAGGGACAGGGTATGGCGGGGAGCTGTTTTTT.

This sequence joins TRBV9 and TRBJ1-2; 12 nucleotides align to TRBD1. V lost 0 bases, J lost 4 bases, and 4 bases stayed unmatched. CDR1 and CDR2 (germline): SGDLS, YYNGEE. This CDR3 has 16 residues. CDR3 amino acids: CASSVGGTGGIYGYTF. The CDR3 DNA reads as TGTGCCAGCAGCGTAGGAGGGACAGGGGGCATCTATGGCTACACCTTC. The complete variable domain, with remaining parts taken from reference TRBV9 and TRBJ1-2, reads DSGVTQTPKHLITATGQRVTLRCSPRSGDLSVYWYQQSLDQGLQFLIQYYNGEERAKGNILERFSAQQFPDLHSELNLSSLELGDSALYFCASSVGGTGGIYGYTFGSGTRLTVV.

The chain links TRBV19 to TRBJ2-1; TRBD1 matches at 9 bases. Trimming took 5 bases from V and 4 from J; bases not matched to a gene: 6. The CDR3 length is 15 residues. The germline CDR1 and CDR2 sequences are LNHDA and SQIVND (reference sequence). Written as DNA, the CDR3 is TGTGCCAGTAGTGAACCGGGACAGGGTTACAATGAGCAGTTCTTC. Translation: CASSEPGQGYNEQFF.

The chain couples TRBV29-1 to TRBJ2-7; D not certain. The V gene's germline CDR1 is SQVTM and CDR2 ANQGSEA. The CDR3 length is 12 residues. Trimming pared 3 bases from V and 3 bases from J, leaving 9 bases between. The CDR3 protein is CSVETDVYEQYF. DNA of the CDR3: TGCAGCGTTGAGACTGATGTCTACGAGCAGTACTTC.

The chain recombines TRBV6-4 with TRBJ2-1; TRBD1 matches at 7 bases. The CDR3 loop spans 14 amino acids. V trimming: 5 bases; J trimming: 4 bases; junction bases outside the gene matches: 5. The germline CDR1 and CDR2 sequences are MRHNA and SNTAGT. CDR3 protein: CASSTGAEYNEQFF. The CDR3 DNA reads TGTGCCAGCAGTACAGGGGCGGAGTACAATGAGCAGTTCTTC.

The chain combines TRBV7-6 with TRBJ1-5; D is uncertain. The V gene's germline CDR1 is SGHVS and CDR2 FNYEAQ. This CDR3 is built from 13 residues. Trimming stripped 0 bases from V and 6 bases from J, with 6 bases between. The CDR3 sequence is CASSLARGQPQHF. DNA of the CDR3: TGTGCCAGCAGCTTAGCTCGGGGTCAGCCCCAGCATTTT.

The chain couples TRBV25-1 to TRBJ1-2; D perhaps matches TRBD1 (6 bases). CDR1 and CDR2 from the germline V gene are MGHDK and SYGVNS. Trimming left V 2 bases short and J 4 bases short, with 11 bases between. The CDR3 loop spans 14 amino acids. The CDR3 spells CASSEPGQRYGYTF. In nucleotides, the CDR3 is TGTGCCAGCAGTGAACCTGGACAGCGCTATGGCTACACCTTC.

This chain connects TRBV6-5 to TRBJ2-7, with a possible D match to TRBD1 (5 bases). This CDR3 comprises 14 residues. Trimming took off 2 bases at V and 0 bases at J, with 8 bases between the two ends. Germline V CDR1 and CDR2: MNHEY, SVGAGI. The CDR3 region is CASSYRQFSYEQYF. CDR3 DNA: TGTGCCAGCAGTTACCGACAGTTCTCCTACGAGCAGTACTTC.

This clone was observed a handful of times. In DNA, the CDR3 is TGTGCCACCAGTGACCCCGGGACTAGCGGGGAGACCCAGTACTTC. Protein: CATSDPGTSGETQYF. This chain links TRBV24-1 with TRBJ2-5, with 12 bases matching TRBD2. V lost 4 bases to trimming and J lost 5 bases; unmatched junction nucleotides: 4. The CDR3 is 15 residues long. The V gene's germline CDR1 is KGHDR and CDR2 SFDVKD.

The chain combines TRBV5-8 with TRBJ1-2; a weak D match, TRBD1 (6 bases). The germline V gene encodes CDR1 SGHTS and CDR2 YDEGEE. This CDR3 region has 15 residues. V lost 5 bases and J 1 base, leaving 15 bases between the germline ends. CDR3 nucleotide sequence: TGTGCCAGCAGGCGTGACAGGACCCTTAACTATGGCTACACCTTC. It translates to CASRRDRTLNYGYTF.

The genes are TRBV21-1 and TRBJ1-5. TRBV21-1 is a documented pseudogene. The CDR3 extends over 17 amino acids. CDR3 coding DNA: TGTGCCAGCAGCACGATCCCGGGGGTAGATTCATGTCAGCCCCAGCATTTT. Amino acid sequence: CASSTIPGVDSCQPQHF.

The chain employs TRBV27 and TRBJ2-7, with D perhaps TRBD2 (5 bases). Germline V gene sequence: CDR1 MNHEY, CDR2 SMNVEV (reference sequence). The CDR3 covers 14 residues. Trimming left V 2 bases short and J 2 bases short, with 10 bases between. CDR3 sequence (DNA): TGTGCCAGCAGTTTAACCCTAGCCCCCTACGAGCAGTACTTC. This codes for CASSLTLAPYEQYF.

This clone was picked up one time. V gene TRBV12-3 or TRBV12-4 combines with J gene TRBJ2-3; D may be TRBD1 (6 bases). The CDR3 has 13 residues. V shed 6 bases and J shed 4 bases, with 11 bases lying between them. The CDR3: CASSPGGADTQYF. Here the CDR3 DNA reads TGTGCCAGCAGCCCTGGGGGCGCAGATACGCAGTATTTT.

This rearrangement joins TRBV5-1 to TRBJ2-7; 9 bases map to TRBD2. V was clipped by 0 bases and J by 7 bases; unmatched bases: 11. Per germline, CDR1 SGHRS and CDR2 YFSETQ. The CDR3 runs to 16 residues. Written as DNA, the CDR3 is TGCGCCAGCAGCTTGGACGTGGCGGGAGGGCCGGGGGAGCAGTACTTC. This encodes CASSLDVAGGPGEQYF.

V and J are TRBV18 and TRBJ1-4; possibly TRBD1 for D (5 bases). The CDR3 covers 16 residues. Trimming took off 6 bases at V and 0 bases at J, with 14 bases between the two ends. Germline loops: CDR1 KGHSH, CDR2 LQKENI. The CDR3 reads CASSRGETATNEKLFF. Written as DNA, the CDR3 is TGTGCCAGCTCCCGGGGGGAAACTGCAACTAATGAAAAACTGTTTTTT. The complete variable domain, with remaining parts taken from reference TRBV18 and TRBJ1-4, reads NAGVMQNPRHLVRRRGQEARLRCSPMKGHSHVYWYRQLPEEGLKFMVYLQKENIIDESGMPKERFSAEFPKEGPSILRIQQVVRGDSAAYFCASSRGETATNEKLFFGSGTQLSVL.